The rows below give T cell receptor beta chains drawn from one sample of a study of shared clonotypes between healthy human individuals. Produced via immunoSEQ multiplex PCR; TCRdb's table is partial and in-frame only. Of approximately 2.5 million clones listed, 93% are singletons. Sequenced sample: naive CD4+ T cells from PBMCs. The receptors derive from a man younger than 30 in good health. Some clones in this sample may be carry-over from other donors' samples. Each CDR3 is given with its conserved first and last residue. Fields, in order: J gene, V gene, clone size, D gene, CDR3 DNA, CDR3 protein. The D gene is left open where the match is weak. Size is stated for part of the rows, as once, few or many counts, or as a class when the clone is expanded.

TRBJ1-5	TRBV4-1	-	TRBD1	TGCGCCAGCAGCCCGGACAGGGACTATAGCAATCAGCCCCAGCATTTT	CASSPDRDYSNQPQHF
TRBJ2-1	TRBV5-1	once	-	TGCGCCAGCAGCTTGGACCCGATAATGGGTGAGCAGTTCTTC	CASSLDPIMGEQFF
TRBJ1-1	TRBV19	-	-	TGTGCCAGTAGTGCCCAGAGGGGGACTGAAGCTTTCTTT	CASSAQRGTEAFF
TRBJ1-2	TRBV6-6	-	-	TGTGCCAGCAGCCCGACAAGGGGTACCTATGGCTACACCTTC	CASSPTRGTYGYTF
TRBJ2-1	TRBV5-1	-	TRBD2	TGCGCCAGCAGCTTGGGGGCTAGCGGGTCCGCGGAGCAGTTCTTC	CASSLGASGSAEQFF
TRBJ2-5	TRBV2	-	TRBD2	TGTGCCAGCAGGATGCTAGCGGGAGGAGAGACCCAGTACTTC	CASRMLAGGETQYF
TRBJ2-7	TRBV5-1	once	-	TGCGCCAGCAGCCACTGGCTTGGGACCTCCTACGAGCAGTACTTC	CASSHWLGTSYEQYF
TRBJ2-3	TRBV5-4	-	TRBD1	TGTGCCAGCAGCTTGTGGACAGGGGCACTTATAGATACGCAGTATTTT	CASSLWTGALIDTQYF
TRBJ1-5	TRBV7-6	few	TRBD1	TGTGCCAGCAGCTTAGGGACAGGGATAAATCAGCCCCAGCATTTT	CASSLGTGINQPQHF
TRBJ2-3	TRBV25-1	-	-	TGTGCCAGCAGTGGACCATCGGTCACAGATACGCAGTATTTT	CASSGPSVTDTQYF
TRBJ2-1	TRBV28	-	-	TGTGCCAGCAGCCAAAGCGGTTTTTCCTACAATGAGCAGTTCTTC	CASSQSGFSYNEQFF
TRBJ1-3	TRBV7-9	-	-	TGTGCCAGCAGCCCACCTGACAGATACTCTGGAAACACCATATATTTT	CASSPPDRYSGNTIYF
TRBJ1-1	TRBV2	-	-	TGTGCCAGCCATTATCAGGGGTACACTGAAGCTTTCTTT	CASHYQGYTEAFF
TRBJ1-2	TRBV10-3	-	-	TGTGCCATCAGTGACGGCAGGGGATTCTATGGCTACACCTTC	CAISDGRGFYGYTF
TRBJ1-3	TRBV6-5	-	-	TGTGCCAGCAGTTCAAGGGGCGGAAACACCATATATTTT	CASSSRGGNTIYF
TRBJ2-7	TRBV7-9	-	TRBD2	TGTGCCAGCAGCTTAACCCGCGGGAGGGCCTACGAGCAGTACTTC	CASSLTRGRAYEQYF
TRBJ1-1	TRBV11-2	-	-	TGTGCCAGCAGCGGACAGATGAACACTGAAGCTTTCTTT	CASSGQMNTEAFF
TRBJ2-3	TRBV2	-	TRBD1	TGTGCCAGCAGGAACAGGGGGGATACGCAGTATTTT	CASRNRGDTQYF
TRBJ2-7	TRBV28	-	-	TGTGCCAGCAGTCCACCGGACTTCTACGAGCAGTACTTC	CASSPPDFYEQYF
TRBJ2-5	TRBV7-9	-	-	TGTGCCAGCAGTCTCAACTCGTGGACCTTCCAAGAGACCCAGTACTTC	CASSLNSWTFQETQYF
TRBJ2-2	TRBV11-3	-	-	TGTGCCAGCAGCTTTTATACCGGGGAGCTGTTTTTT	CASSFYTGELFF
TRBJ2-5	TRBV11-2	-	TRBD2	TGTGCCAGCAGCCAGGGACTACCTCAGGGGACCCAGTACTTC	CASSQGLPQGTQYF
TRBJ2-7	TRBV7-3	-	TRBD2	TGTGCCAGCAGCCTTGGACTAGCGGGAGGCTACGAGCAGTACTTC	CASSLGLAGGYEQYF
TRBJ2-7	TRBV4-1	-	TRBD2	TGCGCCAGCAGCCAGAAGCTAGCGGGAGGGCCGGGGCCCTACGAGCAGTACTTC	CASSQKLAGGPGPYEQYF
TRBJ2-1	TRBV5-1	-	TRBD2	TGCGCCAGCAGCTTGGTAGCGGGAGTTCGCAATGAGCAGTTCTTC	CASSLVAGVRNEQFF
TRBJ1-4	TRBV5-1	-	TRBD1	TGCGCCAGCAGCTTGGACCCCGGGACAGGAAATGAAAAACTGTTTTTT	CASSLDPGTGNEKLFF
TRBJ1-2	TRBV7-3	-	-	TGTGCCAGCAGCTTATTCGGAGGGGGGCGTAACTATGGCTACACCTTC	CASSLFGGGRNYGYTF
TRBJ2-2	TRBV2	once	-	TGTGCCAGCAGGGAGGATTCGAACACCGGGGAGCTGTTTTTT	CASREDSNTGELFF
TRBJ1-1	TRBV5-1	few	TRBD1	TGCGCCAGCAGCTCTATCCCGGACAGGAATGAAGCTTTCTTT	CASSSIPDRNEAFF
TRBJ1-2	TRBV28	-	-	TGTGCCAGCAGTTCCCCACGAAACGGATATGGCTACACCTTC	CASSSPRNGYGYTF
TRBJ2-1	TRBV7-2	-	-	TGTGCCAGCAGCCGCAGGACACTCTCCTACAATGAGCAGTTCTTC	CASSRRTLSYNEQFF
TRBJ2-7	TRBV5-4	-	-	TGTGCCAGCAGCTTAAGGGCAGGCCCAGGTAACGAGCAGTACTTC	CASSLRAGPGNEQYF
TRBJ2-3	TRBV28	once	-	TGTGCCAGCAGTACGACTAGCACAGATACGCAGTATTTT	CASSTTSTDTQYF
TRBJ1-5	TRBV7-2	-	-	TGTGCCAGCAGCCCTACTGGGGGGGTCAGTCAGCCCCAGCATTTT	CASSPTGGVSQPQHF
TRBJ2-7	TRBV6-5	-	-	TGTGCCAGCACCGAGAGCCGGGCCCCCAACGAGCAGTACTTC	CASTESRAPNEQYF
TRBJ2-3	TRBV7-3	-	-	TGTGCCAGCAGCCGGAGGGGAGATACGCAGTATTTT	CASSRRGDTQYF
TRBJ2-5	TRBV5-4	-	-	TGTGCCAGCAGCCAGAGAGAGACCCAGTACTTC	CASSQRETQYF
TRBJ2-5	TRBV4-2	-	-	TGTGCCAGCAGCCAAGATCTAGCGTCTAACCAAGAGACCCAGTACTTC	CASSQDLASNQETQYF
TRBJ2-7	TRBV29-1	-	-	TGCAGCGTTCAGGGCCTACTAACCTACGAGCAGTACTTC	CSVQGLLTYEQYF
TRBJ2-6	TRBV7-2	-	-	TGTGCCAGCAGCTTAGGGGGCGGCGGGGCCAACGTCCTGACTTTC	CASSLGGGGANVLTF
TRBJ1-2	TRBV5-4	-	-	TGTGCCAGCAGCTTGGACAGGGTACGAAGCTATGGCTACACCTTC	CASSLDRVRSYGYTF
TRBJ2-4	TRBV10-3	-	TRBD1	TGTGCCATCAGTGAGTCGAAAGGGACAGGGGGAGGCAAAAACATTCAGTACTTC	CAISESKGTGGGKNIQYF
TRBJ1-2	TRBV7-9	-	TRBD1	TGTGCCAGCAGCTATACCGGGACAGGGTACGGCTACACCTTC	CASSYTGTGYGYTF
TRBJ1-4	TRBV2	-	TRBD1	TGTGCCACCTTCTTCGGACAGGGGGCAACTAATGAAAAACTGTTTTTT	CATFFGQGATNEKLFF
TRBJ1-1	TRBV4-1	-	TRBD1	TGCGCCAGCAGCCAAGAGCAGGGGGTCACTGAAGCTTTCTTT	CASSQEQGVTEAFF
TRBJ2-2	TRBV11-3	-	-	TGTGCCAGCAGCCCTACAGGCACCGGGGAGCTGTTTTTT	CASSPTGTGELFF
TRBJ2-1	TRBV28	-	TRBD2	TGTGCCAGCAGTTTATTGACTAGCGGGAGTATGAATGAGCAGTTCTTC	CASSLLTSGSMNEQFF
TRBJ1-5	TRBV28	-	-	TGTGCCAGCAGCCCAGAGGCAGGGTGGAATCAGCCCCAGCATTTT	CASSPEAGWNQPQHF